The 16 T cell receptor beta chains presented below share a single source sample, sequenced in a study of blood T cells in healthy people across ages. The authors ran a second PCR of about 6 to 11 cycles using a sample-barcoded 5' primer and a J-beta primer mix. TCRdb reprocessed the 5' RACE reads via MiXCR and lists one record per CDR3 protein. The table records 800,000 to 1,300,000 distinct CDR3 sequences, about 23% of them present only once. These data were also filed under a second study, of T cells of mothers and their children.

The material sequenced was blood. The receptors were sampled from a girl aged 2-10 years in good health.

This clonotype has just a few counts. A much more abundant neighbour one base away suggests this may be a read error. The V gene is TRBV7-2, the J gene TRBJ2-5; 10 nucleotides align to TRBD2. The trim removed 2 bases at V and 7 bases at J, leaving 7 bases unmatched. Germline CDR1 reads SGHTA; CDR2 reads FQGNSA. The CDR3 covers 15 residues. The CDR3 here is CASSLIAGGKGTQYF. Here the CDR3 DNA reads TGTGCCAGCAGCTTAATAGCGGGGGGCAAAGGGACCCAGTACTTC.

Comments on this clonotype: Sequence at one end of the junction differs from germline and may be a read error. The rearrangement uses TRBV2 and TRBJ1-6; D gene unclear. The CDR3 extends over 16 amino acids. The germline CDR1 and CDR2 sequences are SNHLY and FYNNEI. CDR3 amino acids: CASGRFSSSHNSPLHF. The CDR3 nucleotides read TGTGCCAGCGGCAGGTTCAGCAGCTCCCATAATTCACCCCTCCACTTT.

This clonotype occurred a few times. The V call is TRBV28, the J call TRBJ1-1; no clear D gene. With 3 bases removed from V and 1 base from J, the gap between germline ends came to 12 bases. The CDR3 length is 15 residues. Germline V gene sequence: CDR1 MDHEN, CDR2 SYDVKM. The CDR3 loop is CASSLTVSTNTEAFF. In nucleotides, the CDR3 is TGTGCCAGCAGTTTGACGGTTTCGACGAACACTGAAGCTTTCTTT.

This chain links TRBV4-3 with TRBJ2-3, with 10 bases that match TRBD1. The V gene's germline CDR1 is LGHNA and CDR2 YSLEER. The trim removed 2 bases at V and 4 bases at J, leaving 9 bases unmatched. The CDR3 length is 17 residues. CDR3 nucleotide sequence: TGCGCCAGCAGCCAACGCTTAACCGGGACAGGGGCAGATACGCAGTATTTT. This encodes CASSQRLTGTGADTQYF.

The chain carries TRBV7-9 and TRBJ1-2; TRBD1 matches 7 bases. Germline CDR1 is SEHNR and CDR2 is FQNEAQ (reference sequence). The CDR3 is made up of 12 amino acids. J lost 11 bases, V lost 7 bases, and 10 bases had no gene match. The CDR3: CASTLGDSEYTF. The CDR3 bases are TGTGCCAGCACCTTGGGGGACAGCGAGTACACCTTC.

The rearrangement uses TRBV4-1 and TRBJ1-5; no clear D gene. The V and J ends lost 0 bases and 7 bases respectively, with 16 bases between them. CDR1 is MGHRA, CDR2 YSYEKL, per germline. The CDR3 is 16 amino acids. CDR3 sequence reads: CASSQERPGLEQPQHF. In DNA form, the CDR3 reads TGCGCCAGCAGCCAAGAGAGACCCGGTCTGGAGCAGCCCCAGCATTTT.

V usage is TRBV20-1 and J usage is TRBJ2-2, with D unresolved. V was shortened by 0 bases and J by 10 bases, with 6 bases between the two germline ends. Per germline, CDR1 DFQATT and CDR2 SNEGSKA (reference sequence). The CDR3 sequence is 11 residues long. The CDR3 sequence is CSARDHEELFF. DNA of the CDR3: TGCAGTGCTAGAGATCATGAGGAGCTGTTTTTT.

This sequence joins TRBV11-2 and TRBJ2-2; D unresolved. V shed 6 bases and J shed 8 bases, with 4 bases lying between them. The CDR3 loop spans 10 amino acids. The germline gives CDR1 SGHAT, CDR2 FQNNGV. CDR3 coding DNA: TGTGCCAGCAGAAGGGGGGAGCTGTTTTTT. Amino acids: CASRRGELFF.

This clonotype was picked up a small number of times. The V gene is TRBV6-5, the J gene TRBJ1-3; D unclear. V dropped 6 bases and J dropped 3 bases, with 6 bases sitting between them. The CDR3 consists of 12 residues. The V gene's germline CDR1 is MNHEY and CDR2 SVGAGI. CDR3 loop: CASSRDGNTIYF. As DNA, the CDR3 is TGTGCCAGCAGCCGCGATGGAAACACCATATATTTT.

This clonotype turned up a few times. This chain joins TRBV20-1 and TRBJ2-1; unclear D gene. The germline CDR1 and CDR2 sequences are DFQATT and SNEGSKA (reference sequence). The germline V and J ends were trimmed by 6 bases and 4 bases, with 7 bases remaining between them. The CDR3 spans 11 residues. CDR3 residues: CSAKGYNEQFF. In nucleotides, the CDR3 is TGCAGTGCCAAAGGATACAATGAGCAGTTCTTC.

This clonotype was detected only a few times. One end of the junction is discordant with germline, which a read error may explain. The rearrangement uses TRBV11-2 and TRBJ1-5; 7 bases are shared with TRBD1. CDR3 size: 15 residues. CDR1 SGHAT and CDR2 FQNNGV come from the germline V gene. The DNA of the CDR3 is TGTGCCAGCAGCTTAGGTTGGGACAGAAATCAGCCCCTGCATTTT. Translating gives CASSLGWDRNQPLHF.

This clonotype has a handful of counts. The V call is TRBV7-9, the J call TRBJ2-7, with a weak D call TRBD2 (6 bases). This CDR3 contains 17 residues. V gave up 4 bases and J gave up 4 bases, with 23 bases separating them. Germline loops: CDR1 SEHNR, CDR2 FQNEAQ (reference sequence). DNA for the CDR3: TGTGCCAGCAGCTCGACAAGGGGAGGAGTCGACGGGTACGAGCAGTACTTC. It translates to CASSSTRGGVDGYEQYF.

This clonotype turned up a few times. The chain combines TRBV28 with TRBJ1-4, with TRBD1 as a possible D gene (5 bases). The CDR3 loop spans 12 amino acids. The ends were cut back, 7 bases at V and 10 bases at J, with 13 bases in the middle. The V gene's germline CDR1 is MDHEN and CDR2 SYDVKM. The CDR3 spells CASNPPGGKLFF. The CDR3 DNA is TGTGCCAGCAACCCTCCGGGGGGAAAACTGTTTTTT.

V is TRBV7-9 and J is TRBJ2-5; D is undetermined. Germline loops: CDR1 SEHNR, CDR2 FQNEAQ (reference sequence). Trimming cost V 2 bases and J 5 bases, with 15 bases left between them. The CDR3 totals 15 residues. The CDR3, as DNA: TGTGCCAGCAGCTTACTGGCACAAGCCCCGGAGACCCAGTACTTC. This translates into CASSLLAQAPETQYF. Full variable domain (missing parts from reference TRBV7-9 and TRBJ2-5): DTGVSQNPRHKITKRGQNVTFRCDPISEHNRLYWYRQTLGQGPEFLTYFQNEAQLEKSRLLSDRFSAERPKGSFSTLEIQRTEQGDSAMYLCASSLLAQAPETQYFGPGTRLLVL.

The chain has TRBV11-2 and TRBJ2-3; D is possibly TRBD2 (6 bases). The CDR3 runs to 16 residues. Trimming took off 6 bases at V and 5 bases at J, with 21 bases between the two ends. Germline values: CDR1 SGHAT, CDR2 FQNNGV. CDR3 sequence: CASSRFSGIAGDTQYF. CDR3 sequence (DNA): TGTGCCAGCAGTCGTTTTAGCGGTATAGCAGGAGATACGCAGTATTTT.

As regards this clonotype: At one end, the junction sequence differs from germline, possibly due to a read error. The V gene is TRBV27, the J gene TRBJ1-4; D gene unclear. The CDR3 covers 14 residues. From germline, CDR1 is MNHEY and CDR2 SMNVEV (reference sequence). The CDR3 DNA is TGTGTCAGCAGTTTGCAGTTTGGGGATGAAAAACTGTTTTTT. Its protein is CVSSLQFGDEKLFF.